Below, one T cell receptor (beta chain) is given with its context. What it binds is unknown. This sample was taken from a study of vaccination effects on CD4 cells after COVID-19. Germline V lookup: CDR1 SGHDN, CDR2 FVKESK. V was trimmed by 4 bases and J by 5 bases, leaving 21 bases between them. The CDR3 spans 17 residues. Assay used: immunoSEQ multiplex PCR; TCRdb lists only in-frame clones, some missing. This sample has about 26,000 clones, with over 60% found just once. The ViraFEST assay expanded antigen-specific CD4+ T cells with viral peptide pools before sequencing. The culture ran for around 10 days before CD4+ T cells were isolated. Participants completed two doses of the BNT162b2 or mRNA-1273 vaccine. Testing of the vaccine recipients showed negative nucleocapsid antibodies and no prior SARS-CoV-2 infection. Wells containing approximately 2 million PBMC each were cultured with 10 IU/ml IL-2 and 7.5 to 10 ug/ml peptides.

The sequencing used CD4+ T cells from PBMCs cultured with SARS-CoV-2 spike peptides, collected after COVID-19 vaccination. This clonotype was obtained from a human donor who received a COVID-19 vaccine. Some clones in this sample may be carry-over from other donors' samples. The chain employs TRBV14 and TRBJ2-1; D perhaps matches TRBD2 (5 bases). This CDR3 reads CASSRPPAGRGDNEQFF. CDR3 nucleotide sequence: TGTGCCAGCAGCCGCCCCCCTGCGGGTCGAGGTGACAATGAGCAGTTCTTC.